These 15 T cell receptor beta chains originate from one sample sequenced in a study of blood T cell repertoires in COVID-19 (dated by TCRdb to the early 2020s). Library preparation employed the immunoSEQ multiplex PCR assay. TCRdb mirrors the immuneACCESS table, restricted to in-frame sequences. Some clones are absent from its copies; in checked studies, under half trace to an unresolved V gene, and the reason for the others is unknown. This sample has 110,000 or so clones in its table, and over 75% of those were observed once. In total, the top ten clones hold more than 7% of the sample. The material sequenced was peripheral blood. The receptors were sampled from a woman aged 70-85 years who had recovered from COVID-19.

The CDR3 spells CASRDTGASSYNSPLHF. CDR3 coding DNA: TGTGCCAGCAGGGATACAGGGGCAAGCTCCTATAATTCACCCCTCCACTTT. The chain combines TRBV5-4 with TRBJ1-6; 7 positions agree with TRBD1. Germline CDR1 SGHNT, CDR2 YYREEE (reference sequence). V shed 5 bases, J shed 0 bases, and the junction held 8 bases outside the gene matches. This CDR3 contains 17 residues.

The chain couples TRBV28 to TRBJ1-2; TRBD1 is a possible D gene (5 bases). The CDR3 covers 13 residues. The V end lost 9 bases, the J end lost 4 bases, and 15 bases lay between the germline ends. Germline CDR1 MDHEN, CDR2 SYDVKM. CDR3 sequence reads: CASRAGVGYGYTF. The CDR3 coding sequence is TGTGCCAGTCGAGCGGGGGTGGGCTATGGCTACACCTTC.

The CDR3, as DNA: TGTGCCAGCAGTTACTCGAGGGGGACTAGCGGGAGGATTCCCTACGAGCAGTACTTC. It translates to CASSYSRGTSGRIPYEQYF. V and J are TRBV6-2 or TRBV6-3 and TRBJ2-7; 15 nucleotides agree with TRBD2. This CDR3 spans 19 amino acids. With 0 bases clipped from V and 2 bases from J, the junction kept 8 bases outside the gene matches. From germline, CDR1 is MNHEY and CDR2 SVGEGT.

The V and J genes are TRBV18 and TRBJ1-1; TRBD1 agrees at 7 bases. J gave up 4 bases and V 5 bases, and 7 bases lay outside the gene matches. This CDR3 is built from 14 residues. CDR1 KGHSH and CDR2 LQKENI come from the germline V gene. The CDR3 DNA reads as TGTGCCAGCTCAATGGGACAGCGGGCCACTGAAGCTTTCTTT. It encodes CASSMGQRATEAFF.

This clone appeared once. The V call is TRBV5-6, the J call TRBJ2-3; 8 nucleotides align to TRBD1. CDR1 and CDR2 from the germline V gene are SGHDT and YYEEEE. CDR3 length equals 18 residues. The V gene end was trimmed by 1 base and the J gene end by 6 bases; junction bases not matched to a gene: 16. CDR3 DNA: TGTGCCAGCAGCTTGACGAACCGGATAGGACAGGGCGGGGATACGCAGTATTTT. Protein: CASSLTNRIGQGGDTQYF.

CDR3 amino acids: CAGQGTPNTEAFF. The CDR3 DNA is TGTGCCGGCCAGGGGACCCCTAACACTGAAGCTTTCTTT. This sequence joins TRBV7-9 and TRBJ1-1; tentative D call: TRBD1 (6 bases). The CDR3 runs to 13 residues. The V gene's germline CDR1 is SEHNR and CDR2 FQNEAQ (reference sequence). V lost 11 bases, J lost 2 bases, and 15 bases lay in between.

The J gene is TRBJ1-2, the V gene TRBV20-1; maybe TRBD1 (6 bases). Per the germline V gene, CDR1 is DFQATT and CDR2 is SNEGSKA (reference sequence). This CDR3 has 13 residues. V lost 3 bases and J 4 bases, leaving 12 bases between the germline ends. The CDR3 is CSASGGRGYGYTF. In DNA form, the CDR3 reads TGCAGTGCTAGTGGGGGGCGCGGCTATGGCTACACCTTC.

The genes are TRBV21-1 and TRBJ2-2; the table gives TRBD2 as D, unverified against the DNA. TRBV21-1 is recorded as a pseudogene. CDR3 length: 17 residues. The CDR3 sequence is CASSKALKRGGTGELFF. The CDR3 region has the DNA TGTGCCAGCAGCAAAGCATTGAAGCGGGGGGGCACCGGGGAGCTGTTTTTT.

The rearrangement joins TRBV18 to TRBJ1-5; TRBD1 is a possible D gene (6 bases). This CDR3 is built from 17 residues. V lost 6 bases, J lost 1 base, and 19 bases lay in between. CDR1 is KGHSH and CDR2 is LQKENI in the germline V gene. The chain's CDR3 is CASSEGSGTPSNQPQHF. For the CDR3, the DNA is TGTGCCAGCTCTGAGGGATCCGGGACACCAAGCAATCAGCCCCAGCATTTT.

V is TRBV6-2 or TRBV6-3 and J is TRBJ2-3; TRBD2 might be the D (5 bases). Trimming shortened V by 5 bases and J by 0 bases, and 15 bases separated the two germline ends. This CDR3 comprises 16 residues. The germline V gene encodes CDR1 MNHEY and CDR2 SVGEGT. The CDR3 spells CASSPRTVSSTDTQYF. DNA for the CDR3: TGTGCCAGCAGTCCCCGGACTGTTTCTAGCACAGATACGCAGTATTTT.

This clone is a singleton in its sample. V is TRBV14 and J is TRBJ2-3, with TRBD1 identical over 7 bases. The CDR3 runs to 16 residues. V lost 0 bases and J lost 3; bases outside the gene matches: 6. Germline V gene data show CDR1 as SGHDN and CDR2 as FVKESK. CDR3 sequence reads: CASSQEGGVMTDTQYF. The CDR3 coding sequence is TGTGCCAGCAGCCAAGAAGGGGGCGTGATGACAGATACGCAGTATTTT.

V and J are TRBV4-1 and TRBJ2-7; 8 positions agree with TRBD2. Looked up from germline, CDR1 is MGHRA and CDR2 is YSYEKL. The CDR3 loop spans 17 amino acids. Germline trimming cut 2 bases from V and 4 bases from J; bases unmatched to any gene: 13. In DNA, the CDR3 is TGCGCCAGCAGCCAATATGCCGCCGGGGGGGTAAGGTACGAGCAGTACTTC. Amino acids: CASSQYAAGGVRYEQYF.

The chain carries TRBV3-1 (or the pseudogene TRBV3-2) and TRBJ1-6, with D perhaps matching TRBD1 (6 bases). Trimming took 6 bases from V and 6 from J, leaving 12 bases between them. Germline lookup yields CDR1 LGHDT and CDR2 YNNKEL (reference sequence). The CDR3 has 14 amino acids. The CDR3 reads CASRDGQFNSPLHF. The DNA for the CDR3 is TGTGCCAGCAGGGACGGACAGTTTAATTCACCCCTCCACTTT.

The rearrangement uses TRBV7-2 and TRBJ1-4, with 8 nucleotides matching TRBD1. CDR1 is SGHTA and CDR2 is FQGNSA in the germline V gene. Unmatched junction bases numbered 6, after V lost 1 base and J lost 8 bases. The CDR3 is 15 residues long. DNA of the CDR3: TGTGCCAGCAGCTTAGAGTCAGGGGGCCACGAAAAACTGTTTTTT. It is translated as CASSLESGGHEKLFF.

The chain joins TRBV10-3 to TRBJ1-5; 7 nucleotides line up with TRBD1. The ends lost 9 bases at V and 4 bases at J; junction bases unmatched: 9. The length of the CDR3 is 14 residues. Germline V gives CDR1 ENHRY, CDR2 SYGVKD. The CDR3 protein is CAIRQGRGNQPQHF. CDR3 sequence (DNA): TGTGCCATTCGCCAGGGCAGGGGGAATCAGCCCCAGCATTTT.